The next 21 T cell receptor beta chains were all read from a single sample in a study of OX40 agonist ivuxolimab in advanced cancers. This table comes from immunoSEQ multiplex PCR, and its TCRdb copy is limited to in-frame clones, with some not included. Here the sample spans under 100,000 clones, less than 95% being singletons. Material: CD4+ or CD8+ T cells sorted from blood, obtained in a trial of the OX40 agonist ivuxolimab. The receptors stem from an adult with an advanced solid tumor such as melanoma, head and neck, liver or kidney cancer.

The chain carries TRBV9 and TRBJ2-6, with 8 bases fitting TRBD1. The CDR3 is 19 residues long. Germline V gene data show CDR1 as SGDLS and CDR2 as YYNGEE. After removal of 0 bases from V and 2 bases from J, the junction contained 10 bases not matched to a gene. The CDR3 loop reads CASSVALDRVVPGANVLTF. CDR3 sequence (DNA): TGTGCCAGCAGCGTAGCTTTGGACAGGGTGGTGCCTGGGGCCAACGTCCTGACTTTC.

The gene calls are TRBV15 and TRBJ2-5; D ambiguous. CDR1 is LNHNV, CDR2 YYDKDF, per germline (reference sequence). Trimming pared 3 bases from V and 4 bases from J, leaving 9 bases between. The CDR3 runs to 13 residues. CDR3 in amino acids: CATSSLMGETQYF. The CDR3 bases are TGTGCCACCAGCAGCCTGATGGGAGAGACCCAGTACTTC.

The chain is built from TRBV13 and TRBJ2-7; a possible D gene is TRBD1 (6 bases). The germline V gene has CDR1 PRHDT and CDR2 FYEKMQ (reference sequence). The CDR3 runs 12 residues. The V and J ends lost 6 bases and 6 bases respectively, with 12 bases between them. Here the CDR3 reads CASSRGSGEQYF. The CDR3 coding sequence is TGTGCCAGCAGTAGGGGGTCCGGCGAGCAGTACTTC.

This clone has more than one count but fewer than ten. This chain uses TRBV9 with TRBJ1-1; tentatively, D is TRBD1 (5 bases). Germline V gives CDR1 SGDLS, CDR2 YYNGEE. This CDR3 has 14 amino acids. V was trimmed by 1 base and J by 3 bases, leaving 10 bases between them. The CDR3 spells CASSVWGLDTEAFF. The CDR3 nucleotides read TGTGCCAGCAGCGTATGGGGGTTGGACACTGAAGCTTTCTTT.

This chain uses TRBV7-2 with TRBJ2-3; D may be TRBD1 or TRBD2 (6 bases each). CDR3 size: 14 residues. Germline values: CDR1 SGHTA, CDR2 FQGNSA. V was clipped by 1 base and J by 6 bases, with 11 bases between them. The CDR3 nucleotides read TGTGCCAGCAGCTTAGGGGGGGCCTGGGATACGCAGTATTTT. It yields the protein CASSLGGAWDTQYF.

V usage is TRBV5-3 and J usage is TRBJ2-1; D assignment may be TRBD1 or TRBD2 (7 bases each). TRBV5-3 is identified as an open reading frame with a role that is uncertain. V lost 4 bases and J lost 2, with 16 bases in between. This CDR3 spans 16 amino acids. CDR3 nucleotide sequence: TGTGCCAGAAGCCTTACAGGGGAGGGGCCCTACAATGAGCAGTTCTTC. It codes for CARSLTGEGPYNEQFF.

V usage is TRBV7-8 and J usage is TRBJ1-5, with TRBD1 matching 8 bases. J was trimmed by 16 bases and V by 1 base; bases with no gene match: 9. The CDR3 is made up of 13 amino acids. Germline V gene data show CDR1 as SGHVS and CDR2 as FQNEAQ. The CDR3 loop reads CASSLGPDRGFHF. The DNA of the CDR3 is TGTGCCAGCAGCTTAGGGCCAGACAGGGGCTTCCATTTT. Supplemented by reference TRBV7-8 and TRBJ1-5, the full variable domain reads GAGVSQSPRYKVAKRGQDVALRCDPISGHVSLFWYQQALGQGPEFLTYFQNEAQLDKSGLPSDRFFAERPEGSVSTLKIQRTQQEDSAVYLCASSLGPDRGFHFGDGTRLSIL.

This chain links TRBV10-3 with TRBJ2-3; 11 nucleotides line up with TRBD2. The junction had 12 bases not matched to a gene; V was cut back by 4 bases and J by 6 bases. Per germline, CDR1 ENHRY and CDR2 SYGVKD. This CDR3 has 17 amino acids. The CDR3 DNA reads TGTGCCATCAGTGTATCCCCCGGGACTAGCGGAATGGATACGCAGTATTTT. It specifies CAISVSPGTSGMDTQYF.

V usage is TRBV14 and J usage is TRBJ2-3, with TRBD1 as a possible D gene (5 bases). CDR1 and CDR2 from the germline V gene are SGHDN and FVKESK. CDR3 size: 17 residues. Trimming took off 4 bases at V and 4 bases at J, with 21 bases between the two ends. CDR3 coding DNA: TGTGCCAGCAGCCCCCTCCTGGACACAAAGCGTCCAGATACGCAGTATTTT. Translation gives CASSPLLDTKRPDTQYF. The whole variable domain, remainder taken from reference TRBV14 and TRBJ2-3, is EAGVTQFPSHSVIEKGQTVTLRCDPISGHDNLYWYRRVMGKEIKFLLHFVKESKQDESGMPNNRFLAERTGGTYSTLKVQPAELEDSGVYFCASSPLLDTKRPDTQYFGPGTRLTVL.

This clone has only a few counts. The CDR3 here is CASSFATETQYF. The CDR3 nucleotides are TGTGCCAGCAGCTTTGCCACAGAGACCCAGTACTTC. The chain employs TRBV5-4 and TRBJ2-5; no clear D. V was trimmed by 2 bases and J by 4 bases, leaving 6 bases between them. CDR3 length: 12 amino acids. Looked up from germline, CDR1 is SGHNT and CDR2 is YYREEE (reference sequence). Using reference TRBV5-4 and TRBJ2-5 for the parts outside the CDR3, the full variable domain is ETGVTQSPTHLIKTRGQQVTLRCSSQSGHNTVSWYQQALGQGPQFIFQYYREEENGRGNFPPRFSGLQFPNYSSELNVNALELDDSALYLCASSFATETQYFGPGTRLLVL.

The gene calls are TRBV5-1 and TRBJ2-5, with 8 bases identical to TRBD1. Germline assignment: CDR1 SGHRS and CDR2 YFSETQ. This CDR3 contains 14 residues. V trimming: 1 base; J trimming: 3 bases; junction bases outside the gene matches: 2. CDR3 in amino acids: CASSLLTGEETQYF. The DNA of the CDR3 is TGCGCCAGCAGCTTGTTGACAGGGGAAGAGACCCAGTACTTC.

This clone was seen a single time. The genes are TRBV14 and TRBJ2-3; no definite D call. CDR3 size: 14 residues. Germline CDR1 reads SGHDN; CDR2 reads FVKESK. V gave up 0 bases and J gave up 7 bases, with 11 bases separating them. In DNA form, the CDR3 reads TGTGCCAGCAGCCAAGATGGGGTTCGGAATACGCAGTATTTT. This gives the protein CASSQDGVRNTQYF.

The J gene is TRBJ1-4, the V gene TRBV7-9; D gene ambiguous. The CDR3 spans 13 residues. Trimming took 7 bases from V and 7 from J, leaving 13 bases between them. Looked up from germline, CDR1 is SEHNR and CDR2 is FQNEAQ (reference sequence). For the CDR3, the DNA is TGTGCCAGCACCCGGACGGGCAGTGAAAAACTGTTTTTT. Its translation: CASTRTGSEKLFF.

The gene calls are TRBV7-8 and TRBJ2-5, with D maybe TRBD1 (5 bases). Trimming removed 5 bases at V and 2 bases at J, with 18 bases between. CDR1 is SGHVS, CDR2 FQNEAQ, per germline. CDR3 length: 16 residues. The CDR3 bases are TGTGCCAGCAGCCCCCTTGGGGCTGACGTTCAAGAGACCCAGTACTTC. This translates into CASSPLGADVQETQYF.

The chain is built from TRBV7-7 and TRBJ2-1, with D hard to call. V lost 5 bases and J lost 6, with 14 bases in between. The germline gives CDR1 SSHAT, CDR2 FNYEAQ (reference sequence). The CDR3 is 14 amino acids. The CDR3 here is CASSDGPSSNEQFF. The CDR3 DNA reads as TGTGCCAGCAGCGACGGCCCGTCCAGCAATGAGCAGTTCTTC.

CDR3 in amino acids: CASTLVARTEAFF. The DNA of the CDR3 is TGTGCCAGCACCCTAGTAGCGCGGACTGAAGCTTTCTTT. The J gene is TRBJ1-1, the V gene TRBV13; D gene ambiguous. The V and J ends lost 7 bases and 5 bases respectively, with 14 bases between them. The germline V gene has CDR1 PRHDT and CDR2 FYEKMQ (reference sequence). CDR3 length: 13 amino acids.

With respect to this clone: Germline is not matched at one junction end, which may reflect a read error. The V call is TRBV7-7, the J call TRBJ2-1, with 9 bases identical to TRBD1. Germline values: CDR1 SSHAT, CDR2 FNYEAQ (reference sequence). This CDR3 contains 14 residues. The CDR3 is CASSTGTGYNEQFF. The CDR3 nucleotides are TGTGCTAGCAGCACCGGGACAGGGTACAATGAGCAGTTCTTC.

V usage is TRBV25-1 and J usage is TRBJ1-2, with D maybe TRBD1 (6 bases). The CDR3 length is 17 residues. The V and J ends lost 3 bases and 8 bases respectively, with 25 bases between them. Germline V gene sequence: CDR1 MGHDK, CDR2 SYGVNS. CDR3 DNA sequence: TGTGCCAGCAGTGAGTGGGGAAACAGTTGGGGGGCTCAAGGCTACACCTTC. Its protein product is CASSEWGNSWGAQGYTF.

The CDR3: CASSVGAGGQYF. For the CDR3, the DNA is TGTGCCAGCAGCGTAGGGGCAGGGGGGCAGTACTTC. V gene TRBV9 combines with J gene TRBJ2-7; 7 bases align to TRBD1. The CDR3 loop spans 12 amino acids. V gave up 0 bases and J gave up 9 bases; unmatched junction bases: 3. The germline V gene has CDR1 SGDLS and CDR2 YYNGEE. The full variable domain, in which reference TRBV9 and TRBJ2-7 provide the parts outside the CDR3, is DSGVTQTPKHLITATGQRVTLRCSPRSGDLSVYWYQQSLDQGLQFLIQYYNGEERAKGNILERFSAQQFPDLHSELNLSSLELGDSALYFCASSVGAGGQYFGPGTRLTVT.

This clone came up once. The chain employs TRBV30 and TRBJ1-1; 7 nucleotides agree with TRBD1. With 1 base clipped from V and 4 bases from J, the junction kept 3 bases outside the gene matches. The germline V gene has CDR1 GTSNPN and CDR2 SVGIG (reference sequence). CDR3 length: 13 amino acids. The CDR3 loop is CAWSGTGVTEAFF. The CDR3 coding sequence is TGTGCCTGGAGTGGGACAGGTGTCACTGAAGCTTTCTTT.

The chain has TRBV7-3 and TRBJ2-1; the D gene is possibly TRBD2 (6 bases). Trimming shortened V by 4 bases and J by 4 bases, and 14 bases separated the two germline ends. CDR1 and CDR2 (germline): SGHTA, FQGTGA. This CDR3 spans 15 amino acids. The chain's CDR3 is CASSSDRTTYNEQFF. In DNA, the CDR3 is TGTGCCAGCAGCTCCGATAGGACTACTTACAATGAGCAGTTCTTC.